The 13 T cell receptor beta chains in this list originate from one sample, sequenced in a study of immune cell composition in non-small cell lung cancer. Clones were sequenced by immunoSEQ multiplex PCR, and TCRdb holds only the in-frame ones, with some missing. The data contain 3,600 or so clones, roughly 84% of them singletons. Normal lung was taken at the farthest possible site, at least 3 cm from tumour. The sample was non-adjacent lung tissue. These receptors originate from a human donor with non-small cell lung cancer.

A single count supports this clone. The chain joins TRBV14 to TRBJ2-7; tentatively, D is TRBD1 (5 bases). This CDR3 has 16 residues. CDR1 and CDR2 (germline): SGHDN, FVKESK. Deletions cut 1 base from V and 1 base from J, with 14 bases between. Here the CDR3 DNA reads TGTGCCAGCAGCCAAGGATTTATGACAGCTTCCTACGAGCAGTACTTC. Its translation is CASSQGFMTASYEQYF. The full variable domain, with the rest looked up from reference TRBV14 and TRBJ2-7, is EAGVTQFPSHSVIEKGQTVTLRCDPISGHDNLYWYRRVMGKEIKFLLHFVKESKQDESGMPNNRFLAERTGGTYSTLKVQPAELEDSGVYFCASSQGFMTASYEQYFGPGTRLTVT.

This clone was detected only a few times. The chain couples TRBV19 to TRBJ2-1, with 9 positions matching TRBD2. V trimming: 6 bases; J trimming: 3 bases; junction bases outside the gene matches: 6. The CDR3 sequence is 15 residues long. The germline CDR1 and CDR2 sequences are LNHDA and SQIVND (reference sequence). This chain's CDR3 is CASSLTSGDYNEQFF. DNA for the CDR3: TGTGCCAGTAGCCTGACTAGCGGTGACTACAATGAGCAGTTCTTC.

The chain recombines TRBV7-2 with TRBJ2-7, with a weak D call TRBD1 (5 bases). V lost 0 bases and J 3 bases, leaving 6 bases between the germline ends. The CDR3 is made up of 13 amino acids. Germline assignment: CDR1 SGHTA and CDR2 FQGNSA. CDR3 nucleotides: TGTGCCAGCAGCTTAGCGACAGACTACGAGCAGTACTTC. It specifies CASSLATDYEQYF.

The J gene is TRBJ2-7, the V gene TRBV19; 10 nucleotides align to TRBD2. The germline V gene encodes CDR1 LNHDA and CDR2 SQIVND (reference sequence). The ends lost 3 bases at V and 3 bases at J; junction bases unmatched: 5. This CDR3 comprises 15 residues. CDR3 sequence: CASSISSGSIYEQYF. The CDR3 nucleotides are TGTGCCAGTAGTATCTCTAGCGGGAGTATCTACGAGCAGTACTTC. The full variable domain, in which reference TRBV19 and TRBJ2-7 provide the parts outside the CDR3, is DGGITQSPKYLFRKEGQNVTLSCEQNLNHDAMYWYRQDPGQGLRLIYYSQIVNDFQKGDIAEGYSVSREKKESFPLTVTSAQKNPTAFYLCASSISSGSIYEQYFGPGTRLTVT.

V and J are TRBV6-1 and TRBJ2-5; 10 nucleotides line up with TRBD1. The CDR3 is made up of 15 amino acids. Losses at the gene ends were 3 bases for V and 3 bases for J; bases not matched to a gene: 4. Germline CDR1 is MNHNS and CDR2 is SASEGT. CDR3: CASSDRTGGKETQYF. The CDR3 coding sequence is TGTGCCAGCAGTGACCGGACAGGGGGAAAAGAGACCCAGTACTTC.

The V gene is TRBV5-1, the J gene TRBJ1-1, with D perhaps matching TRBD1 (5 bases). This CDR3 contains 14 residues. Germline values: CDR1 SGHRS, CDR2 YFSETQ. Trimming shortened V by 0 bases and J by 1 base, and 7 bases separated the two germline ends. Here the CDR3 DNA reads TGCGCCAGCAGCTTGGTGGGGGGGAACACTGAAGCTTTCTTT. Its protein is CASSLVGGNTEAFF.

The gene calls are TRBV19 and TRBJ2-1, with D uncertain. The CDR3 runs to 16 residues. The V end lost 3 bases, the J end lost 0 bases, and 12 bases lay between the germline ends. The V gene's germline CDR1 is LNHDA and CDR2 SQIVND (reference sequence). This chain's CDR3 is CASSMVRISSYNEQFF. The CDR3 DNA is TGTGCCAGTAGTATGGTGAGGATTTCCTCCTACAATGAGCAGTTCTTC. Using reference TRBV19 and TRBJ2-1 for the parts outside the CDR3, the full variable domain is DGGITQSPKYLFRKEGQNVTLSCEQNLNHDAMYWYRQDPGQGLRLIYYSQIVNDFQKGDIAEGYSVSREKKESFPLTVTSAQKNPTAFYLCASSMVRISSYNEQFFGPGTRLTVL.

CDR3 coding DNA: TGTGCCAGCAGCTTATCTCAGGCCTTCAATGAGCAGTTCTTC. Protein sequence: CASSLSQAFNEQFF. The chain recombines TRBV11-2 with TRBJ2-1, with D unresolved. Germline assignment: CDR1 SGHAT and CDR2 FQNNGV. Trimming shortened V by 2 bases and J by 6 bases, and 11 bases separated the two germline ends. The CDR3 runs to 14 residues.

Of note for this clone: The germline gene is not matched at one end of the junction; a read error may be the cause. The rearrangement links TRBV6-1 to TRBJ1-3, with TRBD1 identical over 7 bases. The CDR3 is 17 amino acids. The germline CDR1 and CDR2 sequences are MNHNS and SASEGT. CDR3 loop: CASSQALDRDGRDTIYF. CDR3 nucleotide sequence: TGTGCCAGCAGTCAAGCCCTCGACAGGGATGGGCGGGACACCATATATTTT.

The V and J genes are TRBV28 and TRBJ2-7, with 11 positions matching TRBD1. The CDR3 has 12 residues. Germline values: CDR1 MDHEN, CDR2 SYDVKM. Germline trimming cut 11 bases from V and 6 bases from J; bases unmatched to any gene: 6. DNA for the CDR3: TGTGCCGGACAGGGGGCCTCTGGCGAGCAGTACTTC. Translating gives CAGQGASGEQYF.

This clone was counted a few times. V and J are TRBV11-3 and TRBJ2-1; possibly TRBD2 for D (6 bases). Trimming removed 1 base from V and 6 bases from J, with 22 bases in between. The CDR3 extends over 18 amino acids. Germline CDR1 SGHNT, CDR2 YENEEA. The CDR3 reads CASSLGSGQELRANEQFF. CDR3 nucleotides: TGTGCCAGCAGCTTAGGCAGCGGGCAGGAGCTAAGGGCCAATGAGCAGTTCTTC. Full variable domain (rest looked up from reference TRBV11-3 and TRBJ2-1): EAGVVQSPRYKIIEKKQPVAFWCNPISGHNTLYWYLQNLGQGPELLIRYENEEAVDDSQLPKDRFSAERLKGVDSTLKIQPAELGDSAVYLCASSLGSGQELRANEQFFGPGTRLTVL.

This chain connects TRBV10-3 to TRBJ1-1; 8 bases align to TRBD1. CDR1 and CDR2 (germline): ENHRY, SYGVKD. This CDR3 contains 14 residues. J gave up 4 bases and V 6 bases, and 7 bases lay outside the gene matches. The CDR3 DNA reads as TGTGCCATCAGAGTGGACAGGGATGGCACTGAAGCTTTCTTT. It codes for CAIRVDRDGTEAFF.

The V and J genes are TRBV25-1 and TRBJ1-2; TRBD1 agrees at 7 bases. Germline-derived CDR1 and CDR2 are MGHDK and SYGVNS. This CDR3 region has 16 residues. Germline trimming cut 2 bases from V and 4 bases from J; bases unmatched to any gene: 10. CDR3 in amino acids: CASSEDGTVFSYGYTF. CDR3 coding DNA: TGTGCCAGCAGTGAAGATGGGACAGTCTTTTCCTATGGCTACACCTTC.